This T cell receptor beta chain was recorded in a study of T cells in Graves' hyperthyroidism and ophthalmopathy (dated by TCRdb to 2018 to 2020). Turning to the overall study: Peripheral blood samples were taken at initial diagnosis, before any treatment was given. A discovery cohort of about 100 patients, about 40 with Graves' ophthalmopathy and 57 with stable Graves' hyperthyroidism, was used to find distinguishing TCR V-J signatures. Whether ophthalmopathy could be predicted prospectively was tested in an independent validation cohort made up of 18 to 20 hyperthyroidism patients plus 17 patients who later progressed to ophthalmopathy. The roughly 94 discovery patients were randomly split 7:3 into training and test sets. Thyroid tissue and blood T-cell repertoires from about six Graves' hyperthyroidism patients were also compared in the study. After sampling, hyperthyroidism patients received methimazole starting at 30 mg daily, and ophthalmopathy patients received high-dose intravenous methylprednisolone. According to the paper, TCR Vbeta CDR3 sequencing was carried out on 135 peripheral blood samples, which came from under 50 ophthalmopathy, fewer than 80 hyperthyroidism and approximately 17 progressor patients. What the research found in general, with its limitations: In cross-validation, a model built on a 13 V-J signature told ophthalmopathy apart from stable hyperthyroidism with 85% to 90% sensitivity and about 81% specificity, and in testing the same model reached 80%/75%. During validation, the model predicted progression to ophthalmopathy a median of about 5.9 months ahead of onset, with roughly 65% sensitivity and 72% to 80% specificity. Most expanded thyroid clonotypes (frequency above 0.001) were also detected in blood, suggesting blood repertoires may reflect thyroid immune responses. Sample size was not statistically predetermined, and blinding of investigators to group allocation was not performed.

This clonotype was found many times. The specificity of this receptor is unknown. No much larger clone is present one base from it, and per-base qualities are unavailable. From the cysteine up to the phenylalanine, the CDR3 has a length of 15 residues. Kept here is only the CDR3 DNA, which spans 45 bases and is read in frame from base 1. Unmatched junction bases come to 8, with V trimmed by 5 bases and J by 4 bases. The TCR beta CDR3 regions were amplified from RNA transcripts. For the first round of RT-PCR on the TCR CDR3, the HTBI primer set was used together with the Qiagen OneStep RT-PCR kit. The libraries were constructed in a second round of multiplex PCR and then size-selected and purified. Libraries were sequenced paired-end with 100 bp reads on an Illumina HiSeq2000. The authors' pipeline ran thus. SOAPnuke was used to process the raw data, removing reads that contained adapters or uncalled bases, had a mean Phred below 15, or lacked an exact match to the constant primer or identifier. High-quality paired reads were merged with COPE v1.2.5, and unique nucleotide sequences were defined as clonotypes. Clonotypes were aligned to IMGT TRBV, TRBD and TRBJ reference segments using MiTCR v1.1. Analysis was restricted to V-J combinations with a frequency above 0.0001, which covered roughly 99% of repertoires. A TCS score was defined as the ratio between F50 (clonal expansion) and ExV (chaos), using BLOSUM62-based TCRdist between CDR3 peptides within each V-J. Welch's t-statistics and random forest reduced 450 to 600 V-J features to 13, which were used in a naive Bayes classifier (R e1071). TCRdb reran the public reads through fastp at Q25 and MiXCR, keeping productive beta chains. Merged by CDR3 protein, the rows form single entries marked with the most common genes and DNA. These V and J calls originate from TCRdb's pipeline instead of the authors' own analysis. This sample lists about 460,000 distinct CDR3 sequences; less than 25% were detected once. Around 54% of the sample goes to the ten largest clones.

Ophthalmopathy patients had moderately to severely active disease, Clinical Activity Score of at least 3, NOSPECS grade of at least 4, and duration under 3 months. The study excluded patients with uncontrolled infections, other autoimmune diseases, pregnancy or lactation. Clinical symptoms, serum thyroxine and TRAb, thyroid ultrasound, and orbital computed tomography formed the basis for the diagnoses. PBMCs were isolated from 10 ml of fresh peripheral blood by Ficoll-Paque density gradient centrifugation. Trizol reagent was used to extract total RNA, and RNA quality was then checked on an Agilent 2100 Bioanalyzer.

The sequence came from a woman in her sixties or seventies with Graves' ophthalmopathy. The sequenced sample consisted of blood. The chain is encoded by TRBV12-3 or TRBV12-4 joined to TRBJ2-5; a stretch of 9 junction bases matches TRBD1. This receptor has the CDR3 CASSLGTGRVETQYF. In nucleotides, the sequence is TGTGCCAGCAGTCTTGGGACAGGGAGGGTAGAGACCCAGTACTTC.